This T cell receptor (beta chain) was profiled in a study of T-cell reconstitution after alpha-beta-depleted transplantation in children. Overall study findings and caveats: Several hundred expanded graft clones reportedly gave rise to the alpha-beta T cells present about two months after transplant. Diversity and T-cell counts at one year after transplant derived mostly from new T cells.

The CDR3 is made up of 13 amino acids. V lost 4 bases, J lost 9 bases, and 6 bases stayed unmatched. CDR1 is SGHDN and CDR2 is FVKESK in the germline V gene. This clonotype was observed many times. Antigen unknown. During its preparation, the TCRbeta library received unique molecular identifiers. TCRdb re-called the PCR reads through MiXCR, storing one row per CDR3 protein. The table includes 150,000 to 250,000 distinct CDR3 sequences, just under 6.5% detected once. The V gene is TRBV14, the J gene TRBJ2-1, with 7 bases matching TRBD1. The receptor comes from a girl less than two years old with combined immunodeficiency, due to receive a stem cell transplant. Specimen: PBMCs, collected before TCRalphabeta/CD19-depleted stem cell transplant. The chain's CDR3 is CASSLYRGGEQFF. CDR3 DNA sequence: TGTGCCAGCAGCCTTTACAGGGGCGGTGAGCAGTTCTTC. Looking up the rest from reference TRBV14 and TRBJ2-1 gives the full variable domain: EAGVTQFPSHSVIEKGQTVTLRCDPISGHDNLYWYRRVMGKEIKFLLHFVKESKQDESGMPNNRFLAERTGGTYSTLKVQPAELEDSGVYFCASSLYRGGEQFFGPGTRLTVL.